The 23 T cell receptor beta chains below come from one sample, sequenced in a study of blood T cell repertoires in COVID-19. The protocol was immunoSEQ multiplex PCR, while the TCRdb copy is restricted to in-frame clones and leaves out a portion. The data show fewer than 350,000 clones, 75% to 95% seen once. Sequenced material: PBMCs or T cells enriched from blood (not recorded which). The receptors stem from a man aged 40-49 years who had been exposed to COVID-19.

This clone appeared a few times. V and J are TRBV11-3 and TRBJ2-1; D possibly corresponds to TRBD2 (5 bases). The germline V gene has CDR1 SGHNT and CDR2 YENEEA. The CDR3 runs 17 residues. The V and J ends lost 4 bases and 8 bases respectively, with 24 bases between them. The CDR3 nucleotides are TGTGCCAGCAGCTCAACCAGACTGGGGAGCGGTATCGATGAGCAGTTCTTC. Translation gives CASSSTRLGSGIDEQFF.

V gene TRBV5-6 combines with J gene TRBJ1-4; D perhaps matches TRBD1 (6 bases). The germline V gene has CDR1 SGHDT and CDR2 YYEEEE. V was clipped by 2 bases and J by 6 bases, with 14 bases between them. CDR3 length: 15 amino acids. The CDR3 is CASSFAGAADEKLFF. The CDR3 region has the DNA TGTGCCAGCAGCTTCGCAGGGGCTGCGGATGAAAAACTGTTTTTT.

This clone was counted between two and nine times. The CDR3, as DNA: TGTGCCAGTAGTTTAATTGGGGGACTAAGCTCCTACGAGCAGTACTTC. It is translated as CASSLIGGLSSYEQYF. V gene TRBV19 combines with J gene TRBJ2-7, with 7 bases aligning to TRBD2. This CDR3 has 16 residues. Germline lookup yields CDR1 LNHDA and CDR2 SQIVND (reference sequence). V lost 5 bases and J lost 0; bases outside the gene matches: 10.

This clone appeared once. DNA of the CDR3: TGTGCCAGCTCACCACCGGGTAGCGTATCTGAGCAGTACTTC. It specifies CASSPPGSVSEQYF. The chain carries TRBV18 and TRBJ2-7, with TRBD2 as a possible D gene (5 bases). The V gene's germline CDR1 is KGHSH and CDR2 LQKENI. V shed 0 bases and J shed 7 bases, with 13 bases lying between them. This CDR3 has 14 residues.

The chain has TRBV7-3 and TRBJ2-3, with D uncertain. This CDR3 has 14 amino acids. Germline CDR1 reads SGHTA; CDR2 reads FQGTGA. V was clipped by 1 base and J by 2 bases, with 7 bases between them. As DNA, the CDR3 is TGTGCCAGCAGCTTAAACATTTACACAGATACGCAGTATTTT. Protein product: CASSLNIYTDTQYF.

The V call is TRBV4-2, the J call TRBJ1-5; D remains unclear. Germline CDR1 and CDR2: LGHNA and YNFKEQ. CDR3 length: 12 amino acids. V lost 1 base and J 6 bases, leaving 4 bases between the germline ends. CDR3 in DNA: TGTGCCAGCAGCCAAGGTAGTCAGCCCCAGCATTTT. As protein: CASSQGSQPQHF.

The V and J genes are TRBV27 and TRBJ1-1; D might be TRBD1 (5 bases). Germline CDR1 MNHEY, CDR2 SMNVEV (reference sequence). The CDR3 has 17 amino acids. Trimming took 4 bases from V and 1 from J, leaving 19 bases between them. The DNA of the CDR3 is TGTGCCAGCAGTTCCCTGCCGATGGGGGGGGAGAACACTGAAGCTTTCTTT. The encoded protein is CASSSLPMGGENTEAFF.

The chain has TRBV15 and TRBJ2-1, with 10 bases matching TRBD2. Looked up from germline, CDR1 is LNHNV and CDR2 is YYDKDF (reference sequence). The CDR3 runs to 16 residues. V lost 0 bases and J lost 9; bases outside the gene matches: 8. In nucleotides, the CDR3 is TGTGCCACCAGCAGAGATTTGCCTAGCGGGAGCCCTGAGCAGTTCTTC. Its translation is CATSRDLPSGSPEQFF.

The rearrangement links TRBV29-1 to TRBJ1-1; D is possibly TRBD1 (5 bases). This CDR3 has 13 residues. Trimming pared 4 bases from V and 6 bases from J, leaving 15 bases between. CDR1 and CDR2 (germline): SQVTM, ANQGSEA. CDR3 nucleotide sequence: TGCAGCGTTGCGATGCAGGGAACGGCTGAAGCTTTCTTT. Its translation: CSVAMQGTAEAFF.

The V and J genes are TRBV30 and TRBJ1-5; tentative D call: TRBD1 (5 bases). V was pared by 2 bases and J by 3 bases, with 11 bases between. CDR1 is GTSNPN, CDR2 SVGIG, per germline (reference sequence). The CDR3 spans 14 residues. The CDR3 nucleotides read TGTGCCTGGAGTATTCAGGGCATCAATCAGCCCCAGCATTTT. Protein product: CAWSIQGINQPQHF.

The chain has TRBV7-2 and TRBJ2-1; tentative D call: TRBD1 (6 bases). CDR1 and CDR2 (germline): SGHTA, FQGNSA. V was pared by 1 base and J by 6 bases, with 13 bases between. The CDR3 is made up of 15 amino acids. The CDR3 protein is CASSLDRVTSNEQFF. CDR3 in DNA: TGTGCCAGCAGCTTAGACAGGGTCACGTCCAATGAGCAGTTCTTC.

This chain's CDR3 is CASSETSGRSGELFF. The DNA for the CDR3 is TGTGCCAGCAGCGAGACTAGCGGGAGGTCCGGGGAGCTGTTTTTT. This rearrangement joins TRBV7-6 to TRBJ2-2, with TRBD2 matching over 13 bases. The germline V gene encodes CDR1 SGHVS and CDR2 FNYEAQ. J was trimmed by 6 bases and V by 5 bases; bases with no gene match: 3. The CDR3 runs to 15 residues.

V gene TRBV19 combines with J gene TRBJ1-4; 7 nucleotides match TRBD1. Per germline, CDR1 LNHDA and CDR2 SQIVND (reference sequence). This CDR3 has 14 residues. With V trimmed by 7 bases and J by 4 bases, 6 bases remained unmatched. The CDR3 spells CASKNRQGNEKLFF. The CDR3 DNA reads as TGTGCCAGTAAAAATCGACAGGGTAATGAAAAACTGTTTTTT.

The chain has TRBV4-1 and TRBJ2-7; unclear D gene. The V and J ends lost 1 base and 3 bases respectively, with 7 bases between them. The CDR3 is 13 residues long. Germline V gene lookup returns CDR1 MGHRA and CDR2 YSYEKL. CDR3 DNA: TGCGCCAGCAGCCAAGGACTTGACTACGAGCAGTACTTC. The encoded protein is CASSQGLDYEQYF.

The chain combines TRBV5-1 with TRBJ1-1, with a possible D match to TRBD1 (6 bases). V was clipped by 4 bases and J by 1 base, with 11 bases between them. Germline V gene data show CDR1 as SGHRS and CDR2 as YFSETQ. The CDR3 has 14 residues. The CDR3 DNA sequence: TGCGCCAGCAGCATTAACAGGGCGAACACTGAAGCTTTCTTT. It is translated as CASSINRANTEAFF.

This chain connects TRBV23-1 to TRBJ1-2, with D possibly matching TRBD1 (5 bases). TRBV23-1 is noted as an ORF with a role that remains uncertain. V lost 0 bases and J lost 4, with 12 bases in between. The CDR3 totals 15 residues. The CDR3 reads CASSQSPGDLYGYTF. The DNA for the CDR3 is TGCGCCAGCAGTCAATCCCCGGGGGACCTCTATGGCTACACCTTC.

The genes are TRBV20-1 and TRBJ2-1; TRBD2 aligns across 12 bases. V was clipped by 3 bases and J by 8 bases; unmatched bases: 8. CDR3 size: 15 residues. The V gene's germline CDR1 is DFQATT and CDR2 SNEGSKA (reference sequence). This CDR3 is CSASIRSSGRDEQFF. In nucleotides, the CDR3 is TGCAGTGCTAGTATTAGGTCTAGCGGGAGGGATGAGCAGTTCTTC.

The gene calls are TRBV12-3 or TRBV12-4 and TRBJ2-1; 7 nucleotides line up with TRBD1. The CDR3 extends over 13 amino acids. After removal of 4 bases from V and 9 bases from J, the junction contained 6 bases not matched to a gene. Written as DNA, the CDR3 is TGTGCCAGCAGTTCGGCGACAGGGACTGAGCAGTTCTTC. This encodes CASSSATGTEQFF.

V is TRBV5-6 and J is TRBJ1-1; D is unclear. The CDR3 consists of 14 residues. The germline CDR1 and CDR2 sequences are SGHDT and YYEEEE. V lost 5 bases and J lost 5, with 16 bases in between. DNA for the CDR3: TGTGCCAGCAGTTCCAACAGCGGGGTAACTGAAGCTTTCTTT. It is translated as CASSSNSGVTEAFF.

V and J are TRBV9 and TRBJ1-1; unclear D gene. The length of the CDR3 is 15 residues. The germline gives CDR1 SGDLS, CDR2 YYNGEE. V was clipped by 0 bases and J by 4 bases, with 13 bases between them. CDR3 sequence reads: CASSVGYSEVTEAFF. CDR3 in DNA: TGTGCCAGCAGCGTAGGATATAGTGAGGTCACTGAAGCTTTCTTT.

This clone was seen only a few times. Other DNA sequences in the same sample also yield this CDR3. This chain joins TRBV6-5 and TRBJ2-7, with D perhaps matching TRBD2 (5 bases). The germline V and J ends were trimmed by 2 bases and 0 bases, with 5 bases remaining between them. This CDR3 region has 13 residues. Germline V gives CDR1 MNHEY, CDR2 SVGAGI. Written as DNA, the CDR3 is TGTGCCAGCAGTTACCGGGGCTCCTACGAGCAGTACTTC. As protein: CASSYRGSYEQYF.

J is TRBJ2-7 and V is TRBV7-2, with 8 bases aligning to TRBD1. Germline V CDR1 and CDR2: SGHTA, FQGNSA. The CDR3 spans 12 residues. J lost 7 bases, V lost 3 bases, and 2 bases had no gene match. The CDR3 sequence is CASSLDREEQYF. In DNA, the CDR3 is TGTGCCAGCAGCTTGGACAGGGAAGAGCAGTACTTC.

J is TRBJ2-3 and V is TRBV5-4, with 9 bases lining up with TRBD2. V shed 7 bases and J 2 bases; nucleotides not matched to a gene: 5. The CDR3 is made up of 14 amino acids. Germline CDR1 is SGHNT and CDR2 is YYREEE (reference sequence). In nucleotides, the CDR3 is TGTGCCAGCGGAACTAGCGGGTCCACAGATACGCAGTATTTT. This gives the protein CASGTSGSTDTQYF.